What follows are 24 T cell receptor beta chains derived from one specimen sequenced in a study of T cells after posttransplantation cyclophosphamide. The repertoire was sequenced with immunoSEQ multiplex PCR; TCRdb's copy has only in-frame clones and lacks some. This sample shows 35,000 to 55,000 clones and no singletons; roughly 2.3% rests with the ten largest. Sample: PBMCs. Every receptor here comes from a man aged 40-50 years in good health, CMV-negative, and a related stem cell transplant donor.

This clone has a count of ten or more. The J gene is TRBJ2-1, the V gene TRBV4-1; D remains unclear. Germline-derived CDR1 and CDR2 are MGHRA and YSYEKL. V shed 0 bases and J shed 3 bases, with 9 bases lying between them. The CDR3 has 15 amino acids. CDR3 sequence (DNA): TGCGCCAGCAGCCAAGAAGATTACAGCTACAATGAGCAGTTCTTC. Its protein is CASSQEDYSYNEQFF.

This clone has a count of ten or more. The rearrangement links TRBV19 to TRBJ2-7, with 7 bases fitting TRBD1. J lost 4 bases, V lost 3 bases, and 12 bases had no gene match. The CDR3 is 16 residues long. CDR1 and CDR2 (germline): LNHDA, SQIVND (reference sequence). CDR3 coding DNA: TGTGCCAGTAGTATCGTCGCCGGGACAGCGTCTTACGAGCAGTACGTC. Translated, it gives CASSIVAGTASYEQYV.

In regard to this clone: The junction differs from germline at one of its ends, possibly a read error. The sample contains more than one DNA sequence encoding this CDR3. The genes are TRBV12-5 and TRBJ1-1, with D possibly being TRBD1 (6 bases). The CDR3 is made up of 14 amino acids. Germline assignment: CDR1 LGHNT and CDR2 FRNRAP. The CDR3 bases are TGTGCCAGTGGTTCTATGCCGGGACACCCTGAAGCTTTCTTT. This encodes CASGSMPGHPEAFF.

This clone was seen many times. The chain is built from TRBV7-9 and TRBJ2-1, with D uncertain. The CDR3 is 13 amino acids. V lost 0 bases and J lost 7, with 7 bases in between. Germline-derived CDR1 and CDR2 are SEHNR and FQNEAQ (reference sequence). CDR3 bases: TGTGCCAGCAGCTTAGCTGGGCAGAATGAGCAGTTCTTC. It encodes CASSLAGQNEQFF.

This clone was counted a few times. The chain carries TRBV23-1 and TRBJ2-1, with 7 positions matching TRBD1. TRBV23-1 is filed as an ORF, its function uncertain. The CDR3 is made up of 20 amino acids. The V and J ends lost 2 bases and 7 bases, in that order; junction bases with no gene match: 23. In DNA form, the CDR3 reads TGCGCCAGCAGTCAAGCCTCCCACCACCAACCTGGGACAGCCACTAATGAGCAGTTCTTC. As protein: CASSQASHHQPGTATNEQFF.

This clone was detected many times. The rearrangement links TRBV7-8 to TRBJ2-1, with 8 bases that match TRBD2. V gave up 1 base and J gave up 4 bases; unmatched junction bases: 3. The germline gives CDR1 SGHVS, CDR2 FQNEAQ. There are 15 residues in the CDR3. The CDR3, as DNA: TGTGCCAGCAGCTTAGGGGTAGCGGGGTACAATGAGCAGTTCTTC. Residues: CASSLGVAGYNEQFF. Drawing the rest from reference TRBV7-8 and TRBJ2-1, the complete variable domain is GAGVSQSPRYKVAKRGQDVALRCDPISGHVSLFWYQQALGQGPEFLTYFQNEAQLDKSGLPSDRFFAERPEGSVSTLKIQRTQQEDSAVYLCASSLGVAGYNEQFFGPGTRLTVL.

This clone has ten or more counts. The chain employs TRBV9 and TRBJ1-3; D is ambiguous. The CDR3 totals 14 residues. V lost 1 base and J 0 bases, leaving 5 bases between the germline ends. Germline loops: CDR1 SGDLS, CDR2 YYNGEE. The CDR3: CASSVTGSGNTIYF. The CDR3 DNA is TGTGCCAGCAGCGTAACGGGCTCTGGAAACACCATATATTTT.

This clone was seen repeatedly, ten times or more. V gene TRBV4-1 combines with J gene TRBJ2-3; perhaps TRBD2 as D (5 bases). Trimming removed 6 bases from V and 9 bases from J, with 13 bases in between. The CDR3 length is 12 residues. Germline CDR1 is MGHRA and CDR2 is YSYEKL. The CDR3 is CASSPRSGTQYF. For the CDR3, the DNA is TGCGCCAGCAGTCCCCGGAGCGGAACGCAGTATTTT.

This clone was counted at least ten times. The V and J genes are TRBV10-3 and TRBJ2-1, with 7 bases identical to TRBD2. The ends lost 4 bases at V and 8 bases at J; junction bases unmatched: 8. Germline V gives CDR1 ENHRY, CDR2 SYGVKD. CDR3 size: 14 residues. CDR3 sequence: CAISARREMDEQFF. The CDR3 nucleotides read TGTGCCATCAGTGCTAGGCGGGAGATGGATGAGCAGTTCTTC.

V usage is TRBV29-1 and J usage is TRBJ2-1; D possibly corresponds to TRBD1 (5 bases). CDR1 and CDR2 (germline): SQVTM, ANQGSEA. V gave up 0 bases and J gave up 5 bases, with 17 bases separating them. This CDR3 is 16 amino acids long. CDR3 amino acids: CSVEDLVTGSDNEQFF. CDR3 sequence (DNA): TGCAGCGTTGAAGATCTAGTTACAGGAAGCGACAATGAGCAGTTCTTC.

This clone was picked up many times. Here the CDR3 DNA reads TGTGCCAGCAGCCAAGAGCTAGTAGTTACCGGGGAGCTGTTTTTT. This sequence encodes CASSQELVVTGELFF. V usage is TRBV14 and J usage is TRBJ2-2, with D unresolved. Germline CDR1 is SGHDN and CDR2 is FVKESK. V shed 0 bases and J shed 5 bases, with 10 bases lying between them. CDR3 length: 15 amino acids.

This clone was found many times. The V and J genes are TRBV13 and TRBJ2-5; 9 bases line up with TRBD2. The germline gives CDR1 PRHDT, CDR2 FYEKMQ (reference sequence). V lost 5 bases and J lost 5; bases outside the gene matches: 12. This CDR3 comprises 16 residues. This CDR3 reads CASSEIPRSGRETQYF. For the CDR3, the DNA is TGTGCCAGCAGCGAGATCCCGAGGAGCGGGAGGGAGACCCAGTACTTC.

In this sample, this clone turned up many times. This chain connects TRBV7-9 to TRBJ1-1; 8 positions agree with TRBD1. CDR3 length: 13 residues. Germline CDR1 is SEHNR and CDR2 is FQNEAQ (reference sequence). V lost 5 bases and J lost 4; bases outside the gene matches: 3. CDR3 in amino acids: CASSDRGITEAFF. The CDR3, as DNA: TGTGCCAGCAGCGACAGGGGAATCACTGAAGCTTTCTTT.

In this sample, this clone turned up many times. The rearrangement links TRBV11-3 to TRBJ2-1; 9 positions match TRBD1. The CDR3 is made up of 17 amino acids. Germline V gives CDR1 SGHNT, CDR2 YENEEA. V was clipped by 0 bases and J by 2 bases; unmatched bases: 5. CDR3 region: CASSLEPGTGPYNEQFF. CDR3 nucleotide sequence: TGTGCCAGCAGCTTAGAGCCCGGGACAGGGCCCTACAATGAGCAGTTCTTC. Together with reference TRBV11-3 and TRBJ2-1, the CDR3 gives the full variable domain: EAGVVQSPRYKIIEKKQPVAFWCNPISGHNTLYWYLQNLGQGPELLIRYENEEAVDDSQLPKDRFSAERLKGVDSTLKIQPAELGDSAVYLCASSLEPGTGPYNEQFFGPGTRLTVL.

This clone was found many times. The CDR3 DNA follows: TGTGCCAGCAGTTGGGGGGCTGGAAACACCATATATTTT. Protein: CASSWGAGNTIYF. The V and J genes are TRBV2 and TRBJ1-3; tentative D call: TRBD1 (5 bases). V gave up 5 bases and J gave up 2 bases, with 7 bases separating them. This CDR3 spans 13 amino acids. Per the germline V gene, CDR1 is SNHLY and CDR2 is FYNNEI.

There are many counts of this clone. This sequence joins TRBV5-7 and TRBJ2-5, with D perhaps matching TRBD1 (6 bases). TRBV5-7 is filed as an ORF, its function uncertain. The CDR3 totals 13 residues. V lost 10 bases and J 7 bases, leaving 20 bases between the germline ends. The CDR3 DNA reads as TGTGCCGGATCGTCGGGACAAGGAGGGACCCAGTACTTC. Its translation: CAGSSGQGGTQYF.

Many counts were recorded for this clone. The chain couples TRBV28 to TRBJ1-2; 7 nucleotides align to TRBD1. The length of the CDR3 is 14 residues. CDR1 and CDR2 from the germline V gene are MDHEN and SYDVKM. V dropped 7 bases and J dropped 4; count of bases not matched to a gene: 9. The CDR3 nucleotides are TGTGCCAGCAATTCGGGACAGTCGACCTATGGCTACACCTTC. It encodes CASNSGQSTYGYTF.

This clone has a count of ten or more. V and J are TRBV7-2 and TRBJ2-7, with D uncertain. Germline values: CDR1 SGHTA, CDR2 FQGNSA. The CDR3 runs to 13 residues. Deletions cut 1 base from V and 3 bases from J, with 7 bases between. The CDR3: CASSLVQLYEQYF. The CDR3 coding sequence is TGTGCCAGCAGCTTAGTACAGCTCTACGAGCAGTACTTC. Based on the CDR3 plus reference TRBV7-2 and TRBJ2-7, the full variable domain is GAGVSQSPSNKVTEKGKDVELRCDPISGHTALYWYRQSLGQGLEFLIYFQGNSAPDKSGLPSDRFSAERTGGSVSTLTIQRTQQEDSAVYLCASSLVQLYEQYFGPGTRLTVT.

This clone was counted many times. The J gene is TRBJ2-3, the V gene TRBV7-3, with D maybe TRBD2 (7 bases). Germline-derived CDR1 and CDR2 are SGHTA and FQGTGA. V lost 5 bases to trimming and J lost 4 bases, with 16 bases between them. CDR3 length equals 15 residues. The CDR3 protein is CASSPGGAGADTQYF. The CDR3 DNA follows: TGTGCCAGCAGCCCTGGGGGGGCGGGCGCAGATACGCAGTATTTT. The whole variable domain, remainder taken from reference TRBV7-3 and TRBJ2-3, is GAGVSQTPSNKVTEKGKYVELRCDPISGHTALYWYRQSLGQGPEFLIYFQGTGAADDSGLPNDRFFAVRPEGSVSTLKIQRTERGDSAVYLCASSPGGAGADTQYFGPGTRLTVL.

This clone was detected ten times or more. The rearrangement uses TRBV2 and TRBJ2-7; 8 positions agree with TRBD2. V shed 5 bases, J shed 2 bases, and the junction held 20 bases outside the gene matches. Germline CDR1 SNHLY, CDR2 FYNNEI. CDR3 length equals 19 residues. The CDR3 bases are TGTGCCAGCAGTCCTCGGTCTTTTTTAGCGGGGCGACCAGCCTACGAGCAGTACGTC. Its translation is CASSPRSFLAGRPAYEQYV.

The V gene is TRBV6-5, the J gene TRBJ1-2; D gene uncertain. Germline CDR1 is MNHEY and CDR2 is SVGAGI. V lost 2 bases, J lost 5 bases, and 12 bases lay in between. This CDR3 is 14 amino acids long. The CDR3 spells CASSYRDPPYGYTF. The CDR3 DNA is TGTGCCAGCAGTTACCGGGATCCTCCATATGGCTACACCTTC.

In this sample, this clone turned up many times. The chain links TRBV6-1 to TRBJ2-7; 7 nucleotides agree with TRBD1. CDR3 length equals 13 residues. The trim removed 8 bases at V and 4 bases at J, leaving 8 bases unmatched. Per the germline V gene, CDR1 is MNHNS and CDR2 is SASEGT. The CDR3 loop is CASAADRWYEQYF. Here the CDR3 DNA reads TGTGCCAGCGCTGCGGACAGGTGGTACGAGCAGTACTTC.

This clone was seen ten or more times. The gene calls are TRBV2 and TRBJ2-5; D is unclear. The CDR3 loop spans 15 amino acids. The V and J ends lost 3 bases and 4 bases respectively, with 15 bases between them. Germline CDR1 is SNHLY and CDR2 is FYNNEI. In DNA, the CDR3 is TGTGCCAGCAGTGATAATGGGCAGACCATAGAGACCCAGTACTTC. This sequence encodes CASSDNGQTIETQYF.

J is TRBJ2-3 and V is TRBV9; maybe TRBD1 (5 bases). The CDR3 is 17 residues long. Trimming removed 4 bases at V and 2 bases at J, with 20 bases between. CDR1 SGDLS and CDR2 YYNGEE come from the germline V gene. The CDR3 DNA reads TGTGCCAGCAGCCCCCAGGTGGCTAGGGGTGCCACAGATACGCAGTATTTT. Protein product: CASSPQVARGATDTQYF.